The source of this T cell receptor (beta chain) is a study of cytomegalovirus exposure and HLA in healthy donors. Study conclusions and caveats: There were some V segments, including TRBV6-2 and TRBV6-3, excluded as indistinguishable. Most of the TCR beta V segments (in an earlier analysis) were productive either about 87% or about 30% of the time.

The primer mix had 60 Vbeta and 13 Jbeta primers. Libraries were prepared by immunoSEQ multiplex PCR; TCRdb keeps only in-frame clonotypes and omits some of them. Of roughly 98,000 clones in the sample, 70% to 80% were seen once. Of note for this clone: The antigen is unknown.

Trimming removed 1 base at V and 4 bases at J, with 13 bases between. The germline V gene encodes CDR1 SGHDN and CDR2 FVKESK. The CDR3 has 15 residues. The receptor was derived from a man in his forties or fifties in good health and CMV-seronegative. This rearrangement joins TRBV14 to TRBJ2-5; D perhaps matches TRBD2 (5 bases). Sequencing was carried out using PBMCs. CDR3 sequence: CASSQGRYSGETQYF. CDR3 in DNA: TGTGCCAGCAGCCAAGGAAGGTACAGCGGAGAGACCCAGTACTTC.